This T cell receptor (beta chain) was captured in a study of Ad26.COV2.S vaccination and SARS-CoV-2 variants. There are 13 residues in the CDR3. V dropped 8 bases and J dropped 4 bases, with 11 bases sitting between them. CDR1 is SEHNR and CDR2 is FQNEAQ in the germline V gene (reference sequence). Treatment noted: some 20 received Ad26.COV2.S at low or high dose, single or two shots; 5 received placebo; per-sample allocation not given. All samples were drawn on day 63, counting from the first vaccine or placebo injection. Assay used: immunoSEQ multiplex PCR; TCRdb lists only in-frame clones, some missing. The table has about 350,000 clones, roughly nine tenths seen once; the top ten hold 6.4%.

The sequence was collected from a person aged 18 to 65 who received the Ad26.COV2.S COVID-19 vaccine or a placebo. Specimen: peripheral blood, collected in a trial of Ad26.COV2.S vaccine versus placebo. The chain uses TRBV7-9 and TRBJ1-4; no clear D gene. CDR3 in amino acids: CASGTAFNEKLFF. The CDR3 nucleotides read TGTGCCAGCGGTACAGCCTTTAATGAAAAACTGTTTTTT. Complete variable domain (other parts from reference TRBV7-9 and TRBJ1-4): DTGVSQNPRHKITKRGQNVTFRCDPISEHNRLYWYRQTLGQGPEFLTYFQNEAQLEKSRLLSDRFSAERPKGSFSTLEIQRTEQGDSAMYLCASGTAFNEKLFFGSGTQLSVL.